These T cell receptor beta chains were read from a single sample in a study of T cells in Graves' hyperthyroidism and ophthalmopathy. TCRdb itself ran the multiplex PCR reads through MiXCR, one entry per CDR3 protein. The table has under 550,000 distinct CDR3 sequences, nearly 20% seen once. Sequences were obtained from blood. These receptors originate from a man aged 35 to 55 with Graves' ophthalmopathy. CDR3s include the opening cysteine and the closing phenylalanine or tryptophan. The D gene is left open where the match is weak. The size entry is marked missing in some rows and otherwise reads once, few, many or a size class.

v_gene	abundance	d_gene	j_gene	CDR3nt	CDR3aa
TRBV10-3	many	TRBD2	TRBJ2-1	TGTGCCATCAGTGAGACTAGCGGGAGCTATGAGCAGTTCTTC	CAISETSGSYEQFF
TRBV4-2	few	.	TRBJ2-5	TGTGCCAGCAGCCAAATGGACAGCCAAGAGACCCAGTACTTC	CASSQMDSQETQYF
TRBV6-2/TRBV6-3	once	TRBD1	TRBJ2-5	TGTGCCAGCAGTGACCCGACAGGGGTTGAGACCCAGTACTTC	CASSDPTGVETQYF
TRBV20-1	.	.	TRBJ1-4	TGCAGTGCTGCATTAGACGGGGGGGCGGAAAAACTGTTTTTT	CSAALDGGAEKLFF
TRBV28	many	.	TRBJ2-5	TGTGCCAGCACGTCCGGGTGGGAGACCCAGTACTTC	CASTSGWETQYF
TRBV3-1	.	.	TRBJ2-3	TGTGCCAGCAGCCAAGGACTAGTCTGGTATTTT	CASSQGLVWYF
TRBV12-3/TRBV12-4	.	TRBD2	TRBJ2-7	TGTGCCAGCAGTTTCACGCTAGCGGGGGACTACGAGCAGTACTTC	CASSFTLAGDYEQYF
TRBV5-1	few	TRBD1	TRBJ2-3	TGCGCCAGCAGCGCAGGACAGGGTTCAGATACGCAGTATTTT	CASSAGQGSDTQYF
TRBV5-1	many	.	TRBJ2-3	TGCGCCAGCAGCTTGATGTCGGGAGAGGAAGATACGCAGTATTTT	CASSLMSGEEDTQYF
TRBV20-1	.	.	TRBJ2-2	TGCAGTGCTAGGCCGCCAGGGTACGGGGAGCTGTTTTTT	CSARPPGYGELFF
TRBV5-1	.	TRBD1	TRBJ1-4	TGCGCCAGCCGACAGGGACTTAATGAAAAACTGTTTTTT	CASRQGLNEKLFF
TRBV28	many	TRBD1	TRBJ1-1	TGTGCCAGCAGTTCAGGACAGGGAATTGGAAACACTGAAGCTTTCTTT	CASSSGQGIGNTEAFF
TRBV20-1	many	TRBD2	TRBJ2-3	TGCAGTGCTAGAGCCAGCGGGAGGACATATACGCAGTATTTT	CSARASGRTYTQYF
TRBV11-2	many	.	TRBJ2-5	TGTGCCAGCAGCTTAAGGCTGAGCGACCAGGGGAGGCGGGAGACCCAGTACTTC	CASSLRLSDQGRRETQYF
TRBV2	few	.	TRBJ1-6	TGTGCCAGCAGTGATGGCTCACCCCTCCACTTT	CASSDGSPLHF
TRBV2	.	.	TRBJ1-5	TGTGCCAGCAGGGGGGGGACGGGGAGCAATCAGCCCCAGCATTTT	CASRGGTGSNQPQHF
TRBV6-1	.	.	TRBJ2-3	TGTGCCAGCAGCTCCTTAAGAGATACGCAGTATTTT	CASSSLRDTQYF
TRBV28	few	TRBD1	TRBJ1-1	TGTGCCAGCAGTTCACAGGGGGAAGTGATTGAAGCTTTCTTT	CASSSQGEVIEAFF
TRBV3-1	many	TRBD1	TRBJ2-1	TGTGCCAGCAGCTACCCCACTAGAGGACAGGGTCCGCGTGAGCAGTTCTTC	CASSYPTRGQGPREQFF
TRBV3-1	many	.	TRBJ2-7	TGTGCCAGCAGCCGTTTGGGGGAGCAGTACTTC	CASSRLGEQYF
TRBV5-5	.	TRBD1	TRBJ1-2	TGTGCCAGCAGCTTGACAGGGGACCTTGCCGCTGGCTACACCTTC	CASSLTGDLAAGYTF
TRBV2	many	.	TRBJ2-2	TGTGCCAGCAGCGGACAAAACACCGGGGAGCTGTTTTTT	CASSGQNTGELFF
TRBV18	many	.	TRBJ1-1	TGTGCCAGCTCACCGAATCTAGACACGAACACTGAAGCTTTCTTT	CASSPNLDTNTEAFF
TRBV6-4	.	.	TRBJ2-7	TGTGCCAGCAGCGCCTGGGGGTGGGGGACGAACTACGAGCAGTACTTC	CASSAWGWGTNYEQYF
TRBV7-9	.	.	TRBJ2-1	TGTGCCAGCAGCTTAAGTCCACTAGCAGACGACAATGAGCAGTTCTTC	CASSLSPLADDNEQFF
TRBV6-1	many	TRBD1	TRBJ2-6	TGTGCCAGCAGTGAGCGGGGACAGGGGGCGTCTGGGGCCAACGTCCTGACTTTC	CASSERGQGASGANVLTF
TRBV2	many	TRBD2	TRBJ2-1	TGTGCCTCACAGGCCAGGACTAGCGGAGGGAATGAGCAGTTCTTC	CASQARTSGGNEQFF
TRBV18	many	.	TRBJ1-1	TGTGCCAGCTCAGGTCGGGACGGTGGCAACACTGAAGCTTTCTTT	CASSGRDGGNTEAFF
TRBV7-9	.	.	TRBJ2-6	TGTGCCAGCAGCTCCCGGACAAGGGGATCTGGGGCCAACGTCCTGACTTTC	CASSSRTRGSGANVLTF
TRBV10-3	few	TRBD2	TRBJ2-3	TGTGCCATCAGTGCGACTAGCGGAATCACAGATACGCAGTATTTT	CAISATSGITDTQYF
TRBV27	.	.	TRBJ2-7	TGTGCCAGCAGTTCCCGGACATTACGCCCCTACGAGCAGTACTTC	CASSSRTLRPYEQYF
TRBV7-2	.	TRBD1	TRBJ2-5	TGCGCCAGCGCCCCCGGCGAGGCAGGGGGCAGGGAGACCCAGTACTTC	CASAPGEAGGRETQYF
TRBV6-1	.	TRBD1	TRBJ1-3	TGTGCCAGCAGTGAAAGGGGATGGGGACAGGGGACCTCTGGAAACACCATATATTTT	CASSERGWGQGTSGNTIYF
TRBV20-1	.	TRBD1	TRBJ1-2	TGCAGTGCCAACACCGGGACAGGGATCAATGGCTACACCTTC	CSANTGTGINGYTF
TRBV18	few	TRBD1	TRBJ2-2	TGTGCCAGCTCAACCCGACAGGGGAGTACCGGGGAGCTGTTTTTT	CASSTRQGSTGELFF
TRBV2	many	.	TRBJ1-1	TGTGCCAGCGGGACGGAGAACACTGAAGCTTTCTTT	CASGTENTEAFF
TRBV6-1	.	.	TRBJ1-6	TGTGCCAGCCGTCGGACAGTTCGGCCCCTCCACTTT	CASRRTVRPLHF
TRBV6-2/TRBV6-3	.	.	TRBJ2-7	TGTGCCAGCTCCCCGGTTGTGCCCTACGAGCAGTACTTC	CASSPVVPYEQYF
TRBV28	.	TRBD2	TRBJ2-3	TGTGCCAGCAGGTCACCGGGACTAGCGGGAGGGCCTGTAGATACGCAGTATTTT	CASRSPGLAGGPVDTQYF
TRBV6-5	few	TRBD1	TRBJ1-2	TGTGCCAGCAGTTACTCGAGGACAGGGTGGAACTATGGCTACACCTTC	CASSYSRTGWNYGYTF